The TCR beta chain under discussion was sequenced for a study of a mutant IDH1 vaccine in newly diagnosed glioma. Germline V CDR1 and CDR2: SNHLY, FYNNEI. The V end lost 5 bases, the J end lost 0 bases, and 11 bases lay between the germline ends. This CDR3 has 15 amino acids. Comments on this clone: Its antigen is as yet unknown.

Assay used: immunoSEQ multiplex PCR; TCRdb lists only in-frame clones, some missing. The table lists some 33,000 clones, approximately 50% of them singletons. This sample's time point: week 5, during vaccination. What each vaccine dose contained was 300 ug of mutant IDH1 20-mer peptide, accompanied by topical imiquimod. The chain joins TRBV2 to TRBJ1-3; D remains unclear. This clonotype originated in a woman in her late teens or twenties with glioma. The starting material was PBMCs, obtained from a glioma patient whose treatment included an IDH1 peptide vaccine. CDR3 nucleotides: TGTGCCAGCAGTCGGGCACGGGACTCTGGAAACACCATATATTTT. Protein: CASSRARDSGNTIYF.